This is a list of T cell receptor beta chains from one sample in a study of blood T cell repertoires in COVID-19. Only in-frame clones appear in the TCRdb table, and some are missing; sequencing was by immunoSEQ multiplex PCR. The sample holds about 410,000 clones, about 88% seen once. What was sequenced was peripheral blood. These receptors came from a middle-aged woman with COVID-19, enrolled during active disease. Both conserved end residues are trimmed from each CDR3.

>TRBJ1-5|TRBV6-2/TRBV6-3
ASSSRLNQPQH
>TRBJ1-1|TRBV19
ASSIARGRTEAF
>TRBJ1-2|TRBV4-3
ASSQDLVTTNYGYT
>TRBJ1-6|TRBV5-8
ASSDDRGNNSPLH
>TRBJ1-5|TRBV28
ASSRPGTGYQPQH
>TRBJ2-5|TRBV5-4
ASSGTIQETQY
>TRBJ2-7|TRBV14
ASSHRTGPYEQY
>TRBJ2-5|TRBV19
ASSLTSGDQETQY
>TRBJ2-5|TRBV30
AWSVSEGGPKGTQY
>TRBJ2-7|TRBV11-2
ASSLRSAGSYEQY
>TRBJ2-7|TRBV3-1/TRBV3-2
ASSLTPNYEQY
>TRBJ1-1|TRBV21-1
ASSKPPGNTEAF
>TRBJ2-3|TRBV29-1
SGVRGFTDTQY
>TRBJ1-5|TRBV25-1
ASSEQGNEGQPQH
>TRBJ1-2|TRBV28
ASSPRNLPHNYGYT
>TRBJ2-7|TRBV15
ATSRVVGPGTGAYEQY
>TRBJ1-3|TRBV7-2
ASSRDRGNTIY
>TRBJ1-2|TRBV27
ASSPTGGSAGYT
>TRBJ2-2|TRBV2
ASSYSGELF
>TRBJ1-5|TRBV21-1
ASGINRGQGAGQPQH
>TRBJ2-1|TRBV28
ASNLLPSGRNEQF
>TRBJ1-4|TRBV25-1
ASSRDSHEKLF
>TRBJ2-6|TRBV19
ASTSPGAGANVLT
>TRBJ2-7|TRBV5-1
ASSRGQGSYEQY
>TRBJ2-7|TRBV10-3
AISESKASGASYEQY
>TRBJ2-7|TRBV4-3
ASSLRGDRAPEQY
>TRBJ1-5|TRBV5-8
ASSSDSPNQPQH
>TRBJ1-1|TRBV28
ASSPHRTLVNTEAF
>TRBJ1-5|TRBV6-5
ASRPGLSNQPQH
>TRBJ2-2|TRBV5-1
ASSLAQTAQELF
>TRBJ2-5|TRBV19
ASSGPGQGDETQY
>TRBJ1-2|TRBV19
ASRILTDNYGYT
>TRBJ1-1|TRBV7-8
ASSKAQGNTEAF
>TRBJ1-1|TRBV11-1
ASSLRDRGNTEAF
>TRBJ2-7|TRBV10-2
ASSVLAGGQINSYEQY
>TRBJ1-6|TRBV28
ASKSPGGRSPLH
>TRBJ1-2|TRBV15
ATSRGATGNYGYT
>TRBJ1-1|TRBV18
ASSSGTGGPNTEAF
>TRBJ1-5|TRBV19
ASSGTVSQPQH
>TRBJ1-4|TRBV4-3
ASSQGPGQGNEKLF
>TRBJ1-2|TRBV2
ASSEIPQGSQGYT
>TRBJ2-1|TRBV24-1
ATSDSGVAYNEQF
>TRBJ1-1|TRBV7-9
ASSTSDTVNTEAF
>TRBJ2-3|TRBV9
ASSPWRTDTQY
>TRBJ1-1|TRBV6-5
ASSYGRANTEAF
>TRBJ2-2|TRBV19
ASSSPLASGSGYGELF
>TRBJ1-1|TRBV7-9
ASSLTGEAF
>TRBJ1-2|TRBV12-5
ASGLVQEINYGYT
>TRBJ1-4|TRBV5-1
ASSLVPGQNEKLF
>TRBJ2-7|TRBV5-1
ARTAYEQY
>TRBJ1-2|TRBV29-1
SVNAGQLYGYT
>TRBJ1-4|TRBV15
ATSRGDVGTGEKLF
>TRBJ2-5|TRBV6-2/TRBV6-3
ASSSLRERREGETQY
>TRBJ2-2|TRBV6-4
ASSTDTSNTGELF